One sample yielded the 22 T cell receptor beta chains listed below, sequenced in a study of blood T cell repertoires in COVID-19. Generated by immunoSEQ multiplex PCR, the TCRdb table keeps only in-frame clones and is missing some. The sample records 130,000 or so clones, 69% being singletons. Sequencing was performed on peripheral blood. The receptors originated from a woman in her sixties or seventies with acute or convalescent COVID-19.

The chain has TRBV5-1 and TRBJ2-5; 9 nucleotides line up with TRBD2. Germline loops: CDR1 SGHRS, CDR2 YFSETQ. This CDR3 region has 15 residues. V shed 1 base, J shed 5 bases, and the junction held 6 bases outside the gene matches. The CDR3: CASSLSRGGLETQYF. In DNA, the CDR3 is TGCGCCAGCAGCTTGTCGCGGGGGGGCCTTGAGACCCAGTACTTC.

The gene calls are TRBV19 and TRBJ1-5; TRBD1 agrees at 7 bases. Germline CDR1 is LNHDA and CDR2 is SQIVND (reference sequence). The CDR3 covers 15 residues. Trimming removed 7 bases from V and 3 bases from J; junction bases left unmatched: 9. The CDR3 reads CASNGAGGSNQPQHF. In nucleotides, the CDR3 is TGTGCCAGTAATGGGGCAGGGGGTTCCAATCAGCCCCAGCATTTT.

This chain uses TRBV11-2 with TRBJ2-7; D not resolved. The ends were cut back, 8 bases at V and 3 bases at J, with 8 bases in the middle. This CDR3 contains 11 residues. Germline V CDR1 and CDR2: SGHAT, FQNNGV. This CDR3 is CASELYYEQYF. The CDR3 coding sequence is TGTGCCAGCGAGCTTTACTACGAGCAGTACTTC.

This chain uses TRBV9 with TRBJ1-2; 10 nucleotides align to TRBD1. Germline V gene data show CDR1 as SGDLS and CDR2 as YYNGEE. CDR3 length equals 16 residues. V was pared by 4 bases and J by 0 bases, with 6 bases of the junction left unmatched. The CDR3 protein is CASSPGTGDPNYGYTF. In DNA, the CDR3 is TGTGCCAGCAGCCCTGGGACAGGGGACCCTAACTATGGCTACACCTTC.

The chain joins TRBV10-3 to TRBJ2-5; TRBD2 agrees at 8 bases. The CDR3 loop spans 16 amino acids. The V gene end was trimmed by 4 bases and the J gene end by 2 bases; junction bases not matched to a gene: 9. Germline V gene lookup returns CDR1 ENHRY and CDR2 SYGVKD. CDR3 coding DNA: TGTGCCATCAGTGGCTTTGCGGGGGGAACACAAGAGACCCAGTACTTC. It yields the protein CAISGFAGGTQETQYF.

This clone was seen more than once but under ten times. This chain connects TRBV9 to TRBJ2-1; tentative D call: TRBD2 (6 bases). CDR1 and CDR2 from the germline V gene are SGDLS and YYNGEE. The ends were cut back, 4 bases at V and 4 bases at J, with 12 bases in the middle. The length of the CDR3 is 14 residues. The chain's CDR3 is CASSPSGGYNEQFF. For the CDR3, the DNA is TGTGCCAGCAGCCCCTCTGGGGGGTACAATGAGCAGTTCTTC.

The sample holds a few counts of this clone. V and J are TRBV3-1 (or the pseudogene TRBV3-2) and TRBJ1-3; TRBD1 is a possible D gene (6 bases). Trimming took off 4 bases at V and 1 base at J, with 11 bases between the two ends. The germline CDR1 and CDR2 sequences are LGHDT and YNNKEL (reference sequence). The CDR3 is 15 amino acids. CDR3 sequence reads: CASSLYTGSGNTIYF. In DNA form, the CDR3 reads TGTGCCAGCAGCCTCTATACAGGGTCTGGAAACACCATATATTTT.

The rearrangement uses TRBV15 and TRBJ1-1; D remains ambiguous. The CDR3 totals 14 residues. The germline CDR1 and CDR2 sequences are LNHNV and YYDKDF (reference sequence). The V end lost 0 bases, the J end lost 0 bases, and 5 bases lay between the germline ends. This chain's CDR3 is CATSRDIVNTEAFF. In nucleotides, the CDR3 is TGTGCCACCAGCAGAGATATTGTGAACACTGAAGCTTTCTTT.

The chain uses TRBV4-2 and TRBJ2-1; TRBD2 matches 9 bases. Germline V lookup: CDR1 LGHNA, CDR2 YNFKEQ. V was pared by 0 bases and J by 3 bases, with 6 bases of the junction left unmatched. The CDR3 is 17 residues long. The CDR3 sequence is CASSQDGGLANYNEQFF. CDR3 DNA: TGTGCCAGCAGCCAAGATGGGGGACTAGCTAACTACAATGAGCAGTTCTTC.

This chain uses TRBV5-1 with TRBJ2-5; TRBD2 aligns across 12 bases. Germline lookup yields CDR1 SGHRS and CDR2 YFSETQ. CDR3 length: 16 residues. J gave up 1 base and V 4 bases, and 5 bases lay outside the gene matches. This CDR3 reads CASSEASGRAQETQYF. The CDR3 coding sequence is TGCGCCAGCAGCGAAGCTAGCGGGAGGGCCCAAGAGACCCAGTACTTC.

This clone was detected only a few times. The CDR3 loop is CASSLVSEQFF. CDR3 nucleotides: TGTGCCAGCAGCTTGGTTAGCGAGCAGTTCTTC. The chain carries TRBV5-4 and TRBJ2-1; D remains ambiguous. V lost 0 bases and J lost 10, with 5 bases in between. Germline V gene lookup returns CDR1 SGHNT and CDR2 YYREEE (reference sequence). This CDR3 has 11 amino acids. Complete variable domain (other parts from reference TRBV5-4 and TRBJ2-1): ETGVTQSPTHLIKTRGQQVTLRCSSQSGHNTVSWYQQALGQGPQFIFQYYREEENGRGNFPPRFSGLQFPNYSSELNVNALELDDSALYLCASSLVSEQFFGPGTRLTVL.

The chain couples TRBV19 to TRBJ2-7; TRBD2 might be the D (6 bases). CDR1 and CDR2 from the germline V gene are LNHDA and SQIVND (reference sequence). Trimming removed 0 bases at V and 2 bases at J, with 8 bases between. There are 14 residues in the CDR3. The CDR3 DNA follows: TGTGCCAGTAGTATAGATGGGGGGACCTACGAGCAGTACTTC. Protein product: CASSIDGGTYEQYF.

The gene calls are TRBV7-9 and TRBJ2-1, with TRBD2 matching 13 bases. The CDR3 covers 16 residues. Per germline, CDR1 SEHNR and CDR2 FQNEAQ (reference sequence). The V segment lost 7 bases and the J segment 8 bases; nucleotides outside the gene matches: 11. CDR3 in DNA: TGTGCCAGCACCGCGACTAGCGGGAGGCTGGCCCATGAGCAGTTCTTC. Translation: CASTATSGRLAHEQFF.

This clone was counted only a few times. The chain couples TRBV5-1 to TRBJ2-1; D perhaps matches TRBD1 (6 bases). Between the trimmed V and J ends, which lost 7 bases and 5 bases, there was a span of 16 bases. This CDR3 comprises 14 residues. The germline V gene encodes CDR1 SGHRS and CDR2 YFSETQ. In DNA, the CDR3 is TGCGCCAGCGCAGGGGCAGGTGTTGACAATGAGCAGTTCTTC. Translated: CASAGAGVDNEQFF.

The rearrangement joins TRBV19 to TRBJ1-2; 7 bases line up with TRBD1. The CDR3 loop spans 15 amino acids. The V and J ends lost 4 bases and 2 bases, in that order; junction bases with no gene match: 7. Germline V gene sequence: CDR1 LNHDA, CDR2 SQIVND (reference sequence). The CDR3 loop is CASSSFRDSNYGYTF. The CDR3, as DNA: TGTGCCAGTAGTAGCTTCCGGGACAGCAACTATGGCTACACCTTC.

This clone was counted between two and nine times. This chain connects TRBV5-1 to TRBJ2-2; 7 nucleotides match TRBD1. This CDR3 has 13 amino acids. J was trimmed by 6 bases and V by 7 bases; bases with no gene match: 6. The germline V gene encodes CDR1 SGHRS and CDR2 YFSETQ. CDR3 in amino acids: CASGHQGAGELFF. The CDR3, as DNA: TGCGCCAGCGGACACCAGGGGGCCGGGGAGCTGTTTTTT.

The rearrangement links TRBV12-3 or TRBV12-4 to TRBJ2-7; D perhaps matches TRBD1 (5 bases). There are 12 residues in the CDR3. With 6 bases removed from V and 4 bases from J, the gap between germline ends came to 10 bases. The CDR3, as DNA: TGTGCCAGCAGCCCTAAGGGGTACGAGCAGTACTTC. It is translated as CASSPKGYEQYF.

The chain carries TRBV6-6 and TRBJ1-4; TRBD1 matches 9 bases. V lost 4 bases and J lost 4; bases outside the gene matches: 1. Germline V gene sequence: CDR1 MNHNY, CDR2 SVGAGI (reference sequence). The CDR3 is made up of 14 amino acids. The CDR3 region is CASSWGQGNEKLFF. The DNA for the CDR3 is TGTGCCAGCAGTTGGGGACAGGGTAATGAAAAACTGTTTTTT.

This clone was recorded many times. The rearrangement links TRBV10-2 to TRBJ2-7; D remains unclear. Germline V gives CDR1 WSHSY, CDR2 SAAADI. The CDR3 consists of 11 residues. V lost 2 bases, J lost 5 bases, and 4 bases lay in between. The CDR3 DNA is TGCGCCAGCAGTGAGAAGCACGAGCAGTACTTC. Its protein product is CASSEKHEQYF.

V and J are TRBV4-3 and TRBJ2-2; a weak D match, TRBD2 (6 bases). The germline gives CDR1 LGHNA, CDR2 YSLEER. The CDR3 length is 16 residues. V gave up 1 base and J gave up 0 bases, with 9 bases separating them. The CDR3 protein is CASSQAEGANTGELFF. The CDR3 bases are TGCGCCAGCAGCCAAGCGGAGGGTGCGAACACCGGGGAGCTGTTTTTT.

There are a few counts of this clone. The gene calls are TRBV6-5 and TRBJ1-6; D possibly corresponds to TRBD1 (5 bases). Looked up from germline, CDR1 is MNHEY and CDR2 is SVGAGI. The CDR3 is 16 residues long. Trimming took 3 bases from V and 10 from J, leaving 19 bases between them. Here the CDR3 DNA reads TGTGCCAGCAGTTATGAGGGGTGGGGGGGGAGGTCACCCCTCCACTTT. Translated, it gives CASSYEGWGGRSPLHF.

The V and J genes are TRBV14 and TRBJ1-1; D may be TRBD1 (5 bases). Germline CDR1 is SGHDN and CDR2 is FVKESK. Trimming stripped 4 bases from V and 2 bases from J, with 11 bases between. This CDR3 region has 14 residues. As DNA, the CDR3 is TGTGCCAGCAGCCGGGTCGGGGGAAACACTGAAGCTTTCTTT. Amino acids: CASSRVGGNTEAFF.